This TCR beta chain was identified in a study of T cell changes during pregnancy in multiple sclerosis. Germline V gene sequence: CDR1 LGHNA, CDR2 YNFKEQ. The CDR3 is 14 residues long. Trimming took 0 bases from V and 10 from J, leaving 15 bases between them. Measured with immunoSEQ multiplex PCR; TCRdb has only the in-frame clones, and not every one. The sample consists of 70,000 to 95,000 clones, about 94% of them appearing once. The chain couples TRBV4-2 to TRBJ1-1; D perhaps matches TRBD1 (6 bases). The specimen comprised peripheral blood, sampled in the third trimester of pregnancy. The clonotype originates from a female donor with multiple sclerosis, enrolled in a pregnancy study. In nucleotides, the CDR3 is TGTGCCAGCAGCCAAGATGGGGGGGGCGTCGGAGCTTTCTTT. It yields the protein CASSQDGGGVGAFF.